Each of the 11 T cell receptor beta chains below was sequenced from the same sample in a study of T cell responses to AZD1222 COVID-19 vaccine. Only in-frame clones appear in the TCRdb table, and some are missing; sequencing was by immunoSEQ multiplex PCR. This sample yields about 97,000 clones, of which approximately 87% are seen a single time; roughly 10% belongs to the top ten. Sample: peripheral blood, taken 28 days after the second AZD1222 dose. Receptors were obtained from an adult who received the AZD1222 COVID-19 vaccine.

In DNA form, the CDR3 reads TGTGCCTGGGAACTACGGGGGGGGCAGTTCTTC. This sequence encodes CAWELRGGQFF. This chain uses TRBV30 with TRBJ2-1, with 8 bases that match TRBD2. J was trimmed by 12 bases and V by 5 bases; bases with no gene match: 6. Per germline, CDR1 GTSNPN and CDR2 SVGIG (reference sequence). The CDR3 is 11 residues long.

V is TRBV6-5 and J is TRBJ2-7, with 10 bases lining up with TRBD1. V shed 0 bases and J 4 bases; nucleotides not matched to a gene: 6. The germline CDR1 and CDR2 sequences are MNHEY and SVGAGI. The CDR3 spans 16 residues. The CDR3 bases are TGTGCCAGCAGTTACTCAGTAGGGACAGGGGATTACGAGCAGTACTTC. This sequence encodes CASSYSVGTGDYEQYF.

The chain uses TRBV5-4 and TRBJ2-7; 10 bases fit TRBD2. After removal of 0 bases from V and 0 bases from J, the junction contained 9 bases not matched to a gene. From germline, CDR1 is SGHNT and CDR2 YYREEE (reference sequence). The CDR3 is 18 residues long. For the CDR3, the DNA is TGTGCCAGCAGCTTGGGGCCAGGACTAGCGGTCCCCTCCTACGAGCAGTACTTC. The encoded protein is CASSLGPGLAVPSYEQYF. Using reference TRBV5-4 and TRBJ2-7 for the parts outside the CDR3, the full variable domain is ETGVTQSPTHLIKTRGQQVTLRCSSQSGHNTVSWYQQALGQGPQFIFQYYREEENGRGNFPPRFSGLQFPNYSSELNVNALELDDSALYLCASSLGPGLAVPSYEQYFGPGTRLTVT.

The chain combines TRBV7-3 with TRBJ2-5; no firm D call. Deletions cut 2 bases from V and 2 bases from J, with 6 bases between. Germline V gene lookup returns CDR1 SGHTA and CDR2 FQGTGA. There are 13 residues in the CDR3. The CDR3 is CASSLFQQETQYF. The CDR3, as DNA: TGTGCCAGCAGCTTATTTCAGCAAGAGACCCAGTACTTC.

The rearrangement joins TRBV3-1 (or the pseudogene TRBV3-2) to TRBJ1-6; 9 positions agree with TRBD1. This CDR3 is built from 14 residues. Germline V gives CDR1 LGHDT, CDR2 YNNKEL (reference sequence). J gave up 10 bases and V 5 bases, and 6 bases lay outside the gene matches. The CDR3 DNA reads as TGTGCCAGCAGCGAGCGGACAGGGGAGTCACCCCTCCACTTT. Translated: CASSERTGESPLHF.

The V call is TRBV11-3, the J call TRBJ2-1; TRBD2 aligns across 8 bases. CDR3 size: 17 residues. V lost 0 bases and J lost 0; bases outside the gene matches: 4. The germline CDR1 and CDR2 sequences are SGHNT and YENEEA. The CDR3 bases are TGTGCCAGCAGCTTAGATCTAAGCGGGAGCTCCTACAATGAGCAGTTCTTC. Its translation: CASSLDLSGSSYNEQFF.

This chain connects TRBV19 to TRBJ1-3; D is undetermined. Germline assignment: CDR1 LNHDA and CDR2 SQIVND (reference sequence). The CDR3 has 15 residues. Trimming removed 1 base at V and 4 bases at J, with 11 bases between. The CDR3 DNA follows: TGTGCCAGTAGTATAGGGGTAGTCGGCGGAAACACCATATATTTT. Its translation is CASSIGVVGGNTIYF.

This rearrangement joins TRBV18 to TRBJ1-2; 8 bases match TRBD1. This CDR3 has 15 residues. Trimming took 4 bases from V and 4 from J; bases not matched to a gene: 8. Germline values: CDR1 KGHSH, CDR2 LQKENI. CDR3 DNA: TGTGCCAGCTCACACTCCCCGGGACAGGCCTATGGCTACACCTTC. This encodes CASSHSPGQAYGYTF.

CDR3 coding DNA: TGTGCCAGCAGTTTTCAGACAGGGACAAACTACACCTTC. This codes for CASSFQTGTNYTF. The rearrangement joins TRBV6-5 to TRBJ1-2; 7 positions match TRBD1. V lost 4 bases and J lost 10; bases outside the gene matches: 9. The CDR3 has 13 amino acids. Germline-derived CDR1 and CDR2 are MNHEY and SVGAGI.

This chain uses TRBV24-1 with TRBJ2-1; D may match TRBD1 or TRBD2 (5 bases each). CDR1 KGHDR and CDR2 SFDVKD come from the germline V gene. The CDR3 totals 13 residues. The V gene lost 1 base and the J gene lost 9 bases, with 9 bases spanning the gap. The CDR3 region is CATSDFGAGEQFF. DNA for the CDR3: TGTGCCACCAGTGATTTTGGGGCGGGTGAGCAGTTCTTC.

The CDR3 reads CASSLNPGGEGYTF. CDR3 nucleotide sequence: TGTGCCAGCAGCTTGAATCCAGGGGGCGAAGGCTACACCTTC. V is TRBV5-6 and J is TRBJ1-2; the match to TRBD1 covers 8 bases. From germline, CDR1 is SGHDT and CDR2 YYEEEE. The junction had 7 bases not matched to a gene; V was cut back by 1 base and J by 8 bases. This CDR3 region has 14 residues.